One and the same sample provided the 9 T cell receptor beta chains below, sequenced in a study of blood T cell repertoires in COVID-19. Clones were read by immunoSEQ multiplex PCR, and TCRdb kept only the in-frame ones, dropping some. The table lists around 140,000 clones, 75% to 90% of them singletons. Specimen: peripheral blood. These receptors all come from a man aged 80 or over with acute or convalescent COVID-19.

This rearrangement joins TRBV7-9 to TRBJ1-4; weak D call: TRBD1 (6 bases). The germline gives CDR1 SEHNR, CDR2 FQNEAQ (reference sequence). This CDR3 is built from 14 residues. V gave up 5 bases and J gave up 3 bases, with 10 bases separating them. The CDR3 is CASSPRGSNEKLFF. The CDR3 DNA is TGTGCCAGCAGCCCCAGGGGTTCTAATGAAAAACTGTTTTTT.

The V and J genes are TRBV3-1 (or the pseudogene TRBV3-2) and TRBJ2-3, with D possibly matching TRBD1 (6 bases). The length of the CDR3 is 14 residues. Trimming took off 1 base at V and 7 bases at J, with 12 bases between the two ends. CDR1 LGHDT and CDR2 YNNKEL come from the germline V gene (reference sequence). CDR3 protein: CASSQGPQGNTQYF. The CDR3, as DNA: TGTGCCAGCAGCCAAGGGCCCCAGGGGAATACGCAGTATTTT.

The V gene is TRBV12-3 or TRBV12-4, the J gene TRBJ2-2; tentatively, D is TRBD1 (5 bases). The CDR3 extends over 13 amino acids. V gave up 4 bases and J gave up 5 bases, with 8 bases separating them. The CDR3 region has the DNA TGTGCCAGCAGTTCGACAGCGACCGGGGAGCTGTTTTTT. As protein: CASSSTATGELFF.

CDR3 sequence (DNA): TGTGCCAGCAGCTTGGGCACTAGCCGCACCTACGAGCAGTACTTC. It is translated as CASSLGTSRTYEQYF. The gene calls are TRBV5-4 and TRBJ2-7; maybe TRBD2 (6 bases). CDR3 length: 15 residues. Trimming took 0 bases from V and 2 from J, leaving 12 bases between them. CDR1 is SGHNT and CDR2 is YYREEE in the germline V gene (reference sequence).

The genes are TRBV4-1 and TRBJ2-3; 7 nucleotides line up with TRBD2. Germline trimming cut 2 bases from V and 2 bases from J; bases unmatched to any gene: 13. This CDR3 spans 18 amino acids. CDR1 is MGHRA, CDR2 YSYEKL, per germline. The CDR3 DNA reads TGCGCCAGCAGCCAACCGGATACTCAAGCGGGGCCCACAGATACGCAGTATTTT. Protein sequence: CASSQPDTQAGPTDTQYF.

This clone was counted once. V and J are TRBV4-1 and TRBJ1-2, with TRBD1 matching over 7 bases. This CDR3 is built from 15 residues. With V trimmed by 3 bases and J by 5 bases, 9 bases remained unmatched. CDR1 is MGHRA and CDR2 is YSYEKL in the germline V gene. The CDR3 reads CASSQQGGARYGYTF. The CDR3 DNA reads TGCGCCAGCAGCCAGCAGGGGGGCGCTAGGTATGGCTACACCTTC.

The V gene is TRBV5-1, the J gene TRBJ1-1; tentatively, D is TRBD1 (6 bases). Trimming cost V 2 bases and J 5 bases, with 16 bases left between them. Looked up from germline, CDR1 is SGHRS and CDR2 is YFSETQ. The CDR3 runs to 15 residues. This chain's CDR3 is CASSLQQGRYTEAFF. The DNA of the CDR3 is TGCGCCAGCAGCTTACAACAGGGAAGGTATACTGAAGCTTTCTTT.

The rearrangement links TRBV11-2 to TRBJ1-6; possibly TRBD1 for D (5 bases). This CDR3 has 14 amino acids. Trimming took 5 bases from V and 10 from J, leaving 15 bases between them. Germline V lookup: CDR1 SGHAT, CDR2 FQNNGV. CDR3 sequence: CASSEARVWSPLHF. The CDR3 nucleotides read TGTGCCAGCAGCGAGGCCAGGGTGTGGTCACCCCTCCACTTT.

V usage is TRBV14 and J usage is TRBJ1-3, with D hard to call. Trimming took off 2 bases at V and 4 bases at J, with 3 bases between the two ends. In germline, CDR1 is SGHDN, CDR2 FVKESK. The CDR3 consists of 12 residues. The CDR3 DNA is TGTGCCAGCAGCCAACGGGGAAACACCATATATTTT. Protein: CASSQRGNTIYF.